This T cell receptor beta chain is drawn from a study of response to subunit inactivated influenza vaccine. Trimming cost V 0 bases and J 8 bases, with 13 bases left between them. Germline values: CDR1 SGHTA, CDR2 FQGNSA. This CDR3 spans 14 amino acids. TCRdb analysed the RT-PCR reads with MiXCR anew, one entry per CDR3 protein. Of a few hundred thousand distinct CDR3 sequences listed, 20% to 25% are singletons. Here the sequenced sample was PBMCs from blood, taken less than 22 months after vaccination. The chain employs TRBV7-2 and TRBJ1-2, with D uncertain. The receptor was isolated from a man in his fifties or sixties who received an inactivated influenza vaccine. The CDR3 nucleotides read TGTGCCAGCAGCTTAGCGCTCGAGGCGCGAGGCTACACCTTC. Translation: CASSLALEARGYTF.